This entry is about one T cell receptor beta chain. V lost 5 bases to trimming and J lost 2 bases; unmatched junction nucleotides: 8. The CDR3 totals 15 residues. The source of the sample is a study of tumor-infiltrating lymphocytes in primary liver carcinoma. For the study at large: Stage T1-T3 N0M0 tumors measured roughly 4.2 to 11 cm at most.

Germline DNA was extracted alongside blood RNA, which was obtained from unsorted whole blood. In advance of surgery, about 4.4 milliliters of peripheral blood were collected. A primer in the constant region served to generate TCR beta cDNA from around 500 ng of total RNA. Slightly modified ARM-PCR, run as three nested multiplex PCR rounds, produced the TCR beta libraries. For around 9 cycles apiece, the opening two PCR rounds ran with TRBV1-TRBV30 forward primers and a C-beta reverse primer. MiXCR was run by TCRdb on the multiplex PCR reads, yielding one entry per CDR3 protein. The sample has a few hundred thousand distinct CDR3 sequences, 50% to 75% seen once; the top ten hold about 17%.

The specimen was peripheral blood. The chain combines TRBV5-7 with TRBJ2-7; 9 bases fit TRBD2. TRBV5-7 is placed among ORFs of uncertain function. This TCR was sampled from a woman aged 30 to 39 with primary liver carcinoma and hepatitis B virus infection. CDR3 amino acids: CASRQTGTSTYEQYF. CDR3 sequence (DNA): TGTGCCAGCAGACAGACAGGGACTAGCACCTACGAGCAGTACTTC.